These 21 T cell receptor beta chains originate from one sample sequenced in a study of spatial heterogeneity in lung cancer. Time point: blood at routine non-recurrence follow-up after resection. Unsorted samples of tumor, nontumor lung or frozen PBMC had their whole RNA sequenced. Each CDR3 protein gets one entry after TCRdb re-called the 5' RACE reads with MiXCR. In the table there are 95,000 to 130,000 distinct CDR3 sequences, 9% to 15% of which are singletons. The sample was PBMCs, taken at follow-up. Receptor source: a male donor with early-stage non-small cell lung cancer.

In DNA, the CDR3 is TGTGCCACCAGTGTAGGAGAGTCGAACACCGGGGAGCTGTTTTTT. Translating it yields CATSVGESNTGELFF. The chain joins TRBV24-1 to TRBJ2-2, with D unclear. From germline, CDR1 is KGHDR and CDR2 SFDVKD. V lost 5 bases and J lost 0, with 9 bases in between. The CDR3 contains 15 residues.

The V call is TRBV20-1, the J call TRBJ1-1; D is possibly TRBD1 (6 bases). Germline assignment: CDR1 DFQATT and CDR2 SNEGSKA (reference sequence). Trimming left V 2 bases short and J 6 bases short, with 13 bases between. The CDR3 covers 13 residues. The CDR3 nucleotides are TGCAGTGCTAGAAGCTCTCCAGGGGCTGAAGCTTTCTTT. Amino acids: CSARSSPGAEAFF.

This clonotype was picked up many times. This sequence joins TRBV20-1 and TRBJ2-3, with 14 bases matching TRBD2. CDR1 and CDR2 (germline): DFQATT, SNEGSKA (reference sequence). The CDR3 sequence is 14 residues long. V lost 5 bases to trimming and J lost 8 bases; unmatched junction nucleotides: 6. The CDR3 loop reads CSAPTSGGASTQYF. The CDR3 coding sequence is TGCAGTGCTCCGACTAGCGGGGGGGCGAGTACGCAGTATTTT.

The chain links TRBV18 to TRBJ2-1; TRBD2 might be the D (6 bases). Trimming took off 4 bases at V and 3 bases at J, with 10 bases between the two ends. Germline V gives CDR1 KGHSH, CDR2 LQKENI. CDR3 length equals 14 residues. The CDR3 region has the DNA TGTGCCAGCTCACGGGGAGGAGACTACAATGAGCAGTTCTTC. Its protein is CASSRGGDYNEQFF.

In its sample, this clonotype was seen many times. The V call is TRBV15, the J call TRBJ2-1; TRBD2 might be the D (6 bases). This CDR3 comprises 15 residues. V lost 0 bases and J 10 bases, leaving 16 bases between the germline ends. In germline, CDR1 is LNHNV, CDR2 YYDKDF (reference sequence). The CDR3: CATSRDWGLAREQFF. The CDR3 DNA is TGTGCCACCAGCAGAGATTGGGGACTGGCCCGAGAGCAGTTCTTC.

This clonotype was recorded many times. The chain couples TRBV20-1 to TRBJ2-1, with 9 bases lining up with TRBD2. Germline V CDR1 and CDR2: DFQATT, SNEGSKA (reference sequence). Losses at the gene ends were 3 bases for V and 6 bases for J; bases not matched to a gene: 6. The CDR3 extends over 14 amino acids. CDR3: CSASRSGGRNEQFF. The CDR3 nucleotides are TGCAGTGCTAGTCGTAGCGGGGGACGCAATGAGCAGTTCTTC.

A word on this clonotype: A much larger clone sits a single nucleotide away, making a read error possible. The rearrangement joins TRBV10-2 to TRBJ2-3, with 13 nucleotides matching TRBD2. The germline gives CDR1 WSHSY, CDR2 SAAADI. The CDR3 sequence is 15 residues long. The CDR3, as DNA: TGCGCCAGCAGCGCTGGACTAGCGGGGGAAAATACGCGGTATTTT. Protein: CASSAGLAGENTRYF.

The table lists this clonotype with many counts. The chain joins TRBV20-1 to TRBJ1-5; 11 bases agree with TRBD1. With 3 bases clipped from V and 5 bases from J, the junction kept 0 bases outside the gene matches. From germline, CDR1 is DFQATT and CDR2 SNEGSKA (reference sequence). The CDR3 is 13 residues long. Written as DNA, the CDR3 is TGCAGTGCTAGGGGACAGGGGGATCAGCCCCAGCATTTT. Protein product: CSARGQGDQPQHF.

This clonotype was observed a few times. The CDR3 bases are TGTGCCAGTACTCAGGGGAATCAGCCCCAGCATTTT. Its protein product is CASTQGNQPQHF. The chain combines TRBV19 with TRBJ1-5; D possibly corresponds to TRBD1 (6 bases). This CDR3 is built from 12 residues. CDR1 and CDR2 (germline): LNHDA, SQIVND (reference sequence). V dropped 7 bases and J dropped 4 bases, with 8 bases sitting between them.

This clonotype occurred a few times. The chain carries TRBV28 and TRBJ1-5, with TRBD1 as a possible D gene (6 bases). Germline-derived CDR1 and CDR2 are MDHEN and SYDVKM. Between the trimmed V and J ends, which lost 8 bases and 0 bases, there was a span of 14 bases. The length of the CDR3 is 15 residues. CDR3 sequence (DNA): TGTGCCAGCCTCGCCGGGACAAATAGCAATCAGCCCCAGCATTTT. The encoded protein is CASLAGTNSNQPQHF.

This clonotype appeared a few times. The chain is built from TRBV5-4 and TRBJ1-2; D might be TRBD1 (6 bases). The V end lost 0 bases, the J end lost 6 bases, and 12 bases lay between the germline ends. The CDR3 is made up of 14 amino acids. Germline V gene lookup returns CDR1 SGHNT and CDR2 YYREEE (reference sequence). The DNA for the CDR3 is TGTGCCAGCAGCTTGGCCCCGAGGGGGGATGGCTACACCTTC. Translation: CASSLAPRGDGYTF.

This clonotype turned up a few times. The DNA of the CDR3 is TGCGCCAGCAGCTTGGATGGTCCGGGACTGAACACTGAAGCTTTCTTT. As protein: CASSLDGPGLNTEAFF. J is TRBJ1-1 and V is TRBV5-1; D perhaps matches TRBD1 (5 bases). Deletions cut 0 bases from V and 0 bases from J, with 12 bases between. CDR1 and CDR2 (germline): SGHRS, YFSETQ. The CDR3 extends over 16 amino acids.

In its sample, this clonotype was seen a few times. The rearrangement links TRBV7-9 to TRBJ2-1; 7 bases map to TRBD2. The length of the CDR3 is 16 residues. Germline V gene data show CDR1 as SEHNR and CDR2 as FQNEAQ (reference sequence). J was trimmed by 3 bases and V by 5 bases; bases with no gene match: 10. CDR3 residues: CASSHLGLDIYNEQFF. In DNA, the CDR3 is TGTGCCAGCAGCCATCTCGGACTAGATATCTACAATGAGCAGTTCTTC.

The V and J genes are TRBV23-1 and TRBJ2-5; no clear D. TRBV23-1 is an open reading frame, and its role is uncertain. This CDR3 region has 13 residues. V was shortened by 3 bases and J by 4 bases, with 9 bases between the two germline ends. The CDR3 reads CASSHSLPETQYF. CDR3 bases: TGCGCCAGCAGTCATTCCCTGCCAGAGACCCAGTACTTC.

V usage is TRBV28 and J usage is TRBJ2-1; D perhaps matches TRBD2 (7 bases). Germline assignment: CDR1 MDHEN and CDR2 SYDVKM. V dropped 0 bases and J dropped 3 bases, with 9 bases sitting between them. This CDR3 spans 15 amino acids. CDR3 nucleotides: TGTGCCAGCAGTTTATGGGGAGGGGGCTACAATGAGCAGTTCTTC. Amino acids: CASSLWGGGYNEQFF.

The chain employs TRBV11-2 and TRBJ1-5, with TRBD1 matching over 8 bases. Germline loops: CDR1 SGHAT, CDR2 FQNNGV. This CDR3 comprises 14 residues. V shed 1 base, J shed 6 bases, and the junction held 2 bases outside the gene matches. CDR3 nucleotides: TGTGCCAGCAGCTTAGGGACAGGGTTTCAGCCCCAGCATTTT. Its translation: CASSLGTGFQPQHF.

This clonotype showed up many times. The chain is built from TRBV9 and TRBJ2-3; 9 nucleotides agree with TRBD1. V dropped 2 bases and J dropped 4; count of bases not matched to a gene: 14. There are 18 residues in the CDR3. Looked up from germline, CDR1 is SGDLS and CDR2 is YYNGEE. CDR3 sequence: CASSVTGGFYLHPDTQYF. The DNA of the CDR3 is TGTGCCAGCAGCGTGACAGGGGGTTTTTACCTTCACCCAGATACGCAGTATTTT.

This clonotype was seen many times. This sequence joins TRBV10-3 and TRBJ1-5; no definite D call. Trimming left V 0 bases short and J 4 bases short, with 4 bases between. CDR3 size: 13 residues. The germline V gene has CDR1 ENHRY and CDR2 SYGVKD. The CDR3 bases are TGTGCCATCAGTGAGTCCCCAAATCAGCCCCAGCATTTT. Protein sequence: CAISESPNQPQHF.

This clonotype was seen at least ten times. The genes are TRBV11-2 and TRBJ2-3, with D possibly called TRBD1 or TRBD2 (5 bases each). Between the trimmed V and J ends, which lost 2 bases and 0 bases, there was a span of 9 bases. This CDR3 spans 15 amino acids. Germline V gives CDR1 SGHAT, CDR2 FQNNGV. The CDR3 bases are TGTGCCAGCAGCTTAACCGGGGCTAGCACAGATACGCAGTATTTT. It is translated as CASSLTGASTDTQYF.

This clonotype turned up a few times. The rearrangement uses TRBV7-3 and TRBJ2-3; 10 bases line up with TRBD2. The CDR3 extends over 15 amino acids. Per the germline V gene, CDR1 is SGHTA and CDR2 is FQGTGA. Trimming cost V 5 bases and J 4 bases; bases outside gene matches: 6. The CDR3 bases are TGTGCCAGCAGCCCGAGCGGGGGGGCCGCAGATACGCAGTATTTT. Encoded protein: CASSPSGGAADTQYF.

The chain links TRBV29-1 to TRBJ2-7; D is undetermined. This CDR3 is 14 amino acids long. The germline V and J ends were trimmed by 3 bases and 1 base, with 13 bases remaining between them. CDR1 and CDR2 (germline): SQVTM, ANQGSEA. CDR3 DNA: TGCAGCGTTGAGACTCCTGGTCGGTCCTACGAGCAGTACTTC. This encodes CSVETPGRSYEQYF.